The 27 T cell receptor beta chains reported below all come from one sample, sequenced in a study of T cell repertoires in cytomegalovirus infection. Antigens for these TCRs are unknown. One entry per CDR3 protein, called by TCRdb with MiXCR from the reads. The table records 50,000 to 65,000 distinct CDR3 sequences, around 20% of them present only once. Sequences were derived from CD8+ T cells from cultured PBMCs, sampled from culture after CMV antigen stimulation. The source of these receptors is a human donor in good health (CMV status not recorded). Some clones in this sample may be carry-over from other donors' samples.

V gene TRBV9 combines with J gene TRBJ2-1; 9 positions match TRBD2. Germline-derived CDR1 and CDR2 are SGDLS and YYNGEE. The CDR3 contains 15 residues. Trimming at V came to 3 bases and at J to 5 bases, leaving 6 bases not matched to a gene. The CDR3 reads CASSESGGPNNEQFF. The CDR3 DNA follows: TGTGCCAGCAGCGAAAGCGGGGGGCCGAACAATGAGCAGTTCTTC.

This clonotype was seen more than once but under ten times. V and J are TRBV14 and TRBJ1-2; D perhaps matches TRBD1 (5 bases). Per the germline V gene, CDR1 is SGHDN and CDR2 is FVKESK. Trimming removed 0 bases from V and 3 bases from J, with 11 bases in between. This CDR3 region has 15 residues. The CDR3, as DNA: TGTGCCAGCAGCCAAGAGGTGTTGACAGACTATGGCTACACCTTC. Translating gives CASSQEVLTDYGYTF.

In its sample, this clonotype was seen many times. V and J are TRBV27 and TRBJ1-6; TRBD1 agrees at 9 bases. The CDR3 consists of 17 residues. Germline CDR1 reads MNHEY; CDR2 reads SMNVEV (reference sequence). With 6 bases clipped from V and 1 base from J, the junction kept 7 bases outside the gene matches. Here the CDR3 reads CASRTGGVYSYNSPLHF. Here the CDR3 DNA reads TGTGCCAGCAGAACAGGGGGCGTATATTCCTATAATTCACCCCTCCACTTT.

This clonotype was seen a few times. The J gene is TRBJ1-2, the V gene TRBV7-6, with TRBD1 matching 7 bases. Germline CDR1 reads SGHVS; CDR2 reads FNYEAQ. With V trimmed by 1 base and J by 6 bases, 2 bases remained unmatched. The CDR3 covers 13 residues. In DNA form, the CDR3 reads TGTGCCAGCAGCTTAGGGCAGGGGGATGGCTACACCTTC. It translates to CASSLGQGDGYTF.

The chain has TRBV28 and TRBJ2-3; 9 bases are shared with TRBD1. The trim removed 6 bases at V and 5 bases at J, leaving 12 bases unmatched. The CDR3 contains 16 residues. Germline V CDR1 and CDR2: MDHEN, SYDVKM. The DNA for the CDR3 is TGTGCCAGCAGGGACCATGGAACAGGGGGCAGAGATACGCAGTATTTT. Translation gives CASRDHGTGGRDTQYF.

This clonotype was observed a few times. The chain joins TRBV28 to TRBJ1-1, with a possible D match to TRBD1 (6 bases). Trimming took off 4 bases at V and 2 bases at J, with 14 bases between the two ends. CDR3 length equals 15 residues. Germline V CDR1 and CDR2: MDHEN, SYDVKM. CDR3 region: CASSWPGGRNTEAFF. The CDR3 nucleotides read TGTGCCAGCAGTTGGCCGGGGGGCAGAAACACTGAAGCTTTCTTT.

V gene TRBV4-1 combines with J gene TRBJ2-7; D unclear. CDR1 and CDR2 (germline): MGHRA, YSYEKL. The CDR3 has 14 amino acids. Trimming took off 4 bases at V and 3 bases at J, with 13 bases between the two ends. CDR3 nucleotides: TGCGCCAGCAGCCCGAATGCAGGTTTCTACGAGCAGTACTTC. Encoded protein: CASSPNAGFYEQYF.

This chain uses TRBV28 with TRBJ1-4, with 9 nucleotides matching TRBD1. V trimming: 6 bases; J trimming: 8 bases; junction bases outside the gene matches: 10. The germline gives CDR1 MDHEN, CDR2 SYDVKM. The CDR3 is made up of 15 amino acids. The DNA for the CDR3 is TGTGCCAGCAGCGATTACAGGGGGCGGCAAGAAAAACTGTTTTTT. Translated: CASSDYRGRQEKLFF.

This clonotype was observed at least ten times. The CDR3 spells CATWDRRDYEQYF. As DNA, the CDR3 is TGTGCCACCTGGGACAGGCGTGACTACGAGCAGTACTTC. This rearrangement joins TRBV6-5 to TRBJ2-7, with 8 bases identical to TRBD1. V trimming: 10 bases; J trimming: 3 bases; junction bases outside the gene matches: 8. This CDR3 spans 13 amino acids. CDR1 is MNHEY, CDR2 SVGAGI, per germline.

The rearrangement joins TRBV27 to TRBJ2-7, with D possibly being TRBD1 or TRBD2 (6 bases each). Trimming removed 4 bases from V and 1 base from J, with 17 bases in between. This CDR3 contains 16 residues. Germline V gene sequence: CDR1 MNHEY, CDR2 SMNVEV (reference sequence). In DNA form, the CDR3 reads TGTGCCAGCAGTTCCACGGAGGGGGAAAAGTCCTACGAGCAGTACTTC. This sequence encodes CASSSTEGEKSYEQYF.

A few counts support this clonotype. The chain carries TRBV20-1 and TRBJ1-1; 9 positions match TRBD1. Germline CDR1 reads DFQATT; CDR2 reads SNEGSKA (reference sequence). The CDR3 totals 12 residues. V was pared by 3 bases and J by 10 bases, with 6 bases of the junction left unmatched. CDR3 DNA sequence: TGCAGTGCTAGGGAACAGGGGGCTTTAGCTTTCTTT. This encodes CSAREQGALAFF.

This rearrangement joins TRBV6-1 to TRBJ2-1; TRBD2 matches 12 bases. With 5 bases clipped from V and 4 bases from J, the junction kept 0 bases outside the gene matches. The CDR3 is made up of 14 amino acids. Germline assignment: CDR1 MNHNS and CDR2 SASEGT. The CDR3 DNA reads TGTGCCAGCAGTCTAGCGGGGGGGTACAATGAGCAGTTCTTC. Its protein is CASSLAGGYNEQFF.

The table lists this clonotype with a few counts. The chain links TRBV7-2 to TRBJ2-1, with D perhaps given as TRBD1 or TRBD2 (5 bases each). Germline loops: CDR1 SGHTA, CDR2 FQGNSA. This CDR3 is built from 14 residues. Trimming cost V 6 bases and J 6 bases, with 15 bases left between them. The CDR3 bases are TGTGCCAGCAGTATCGAGGGGCTGGGCAATGAGCAGTTCTTC. It is translated as CASSIEGLGNEQFF.

This rearrangement joins TRBV5-1 to TRBJ1-1, with D possibly TRBD1 on 6 matching bases. With 4 bases removed from V and 6 bases from J, the gap between germline ends came to 25 bases. The CDR3 runs to 17 residues. Germline assignment: CDR1 SGHRS and CDR2 YFSETQ. The CDR3 spells CASSLWGPDSSGAEAFF. As DNA, the CDR3 is TGCGCCAGCAGCCTATGGGGGCCTGACAGCTCCGGTGCTGAAGCTTTCTTT.

In its sample, this clonotype was seen a few times. The CDR3 loop is CASSSFRWTGVFSSYNEQFF. CDR3 nucleotides: TGTGCCAGCAGCTCCTTTAGGTGGACAGGGGTCTTTAGCTCCTACAATGAGCAGTTCTTC. The genes are TRBV7-8 and TRBJ2-1; TRBD1 agrees at 9 bases. Germline CDR1 SGHVS, CDR2 FQNEAQ. This CDR3 is built from 20 residues. The J segment lost 0 bases and the V segment lost 4 bases, leaving 16 bases of the junction unmatched.

This sequence joins TRBV7-8 and TRBJ2-7, with D possibly TRBD1 on 6 matching bases. Trimming removed 5 bases from V and 0 bases from J, with 11 bases in between. In germline, CDR1 is SGHVS, CDR2 FQNEAQ. The CDR3 spans 14 residues. The CDR3 DNA follows: TGTGCCAGCAGCAAGGACAGTAACTCCTACGAGCAGTACTTC. Its translation: CASSKDSNSYEQYF.

The V gene is TRBV6-5, the J gene TRBJ2-7, with 11 bases lining up with TRBD2. The CDR3 runs to 15 residues. With V trimmed by 7 bases and J by 7 bases, 12 bases remained unmatched. Per the germline V gene, CDR1 is MNHEY and CDR2 is SVGAGI. The CDR3 sequence is CASNQLAGAVGEQYF. The CDR3 region has the DNA TGTGCCAGCAACCAACTAGCGGGGGCTGTGGGAGAGCAGTACTTC.

This clonotype came up a few times. The rearrangement uses TRBV7-8 and TRBJ2-1; TRBD2 might be the D (5 bases). This CDR3 is built from 15 residues. Per the germline V gene, CDR1 is SGHVS and CDR2 is FQNEAQ. Trimming cost V 1 base and J 2 bases, with 9 bases left between them. CDR3 DNA sequence: TGTGCCAGCAGCTTAGGTGGGAGCACCTACAATGAGCAGTTCTTC. Its translation is CASSLGGSTYNEQFF.

This clonotype was found a few times. The chain carries TRBV9 and TRBJ2-6; 7 bases line up with TRBD1. V trimming: 3 bases; J trimming: 1 base; junction bases outside the gene matches: 4. The germline CDR1 and CDR2 sequences are SGDLS and YYNGEE. This CDR3 is built from 16 residues. Written as DNA, the CDR3 is TGTGCCAGCAGCGCCCCGACAGGGTCTGGGGCCAACGTCCTGACTTTC. Translation: CASSAPTGSGANVLTF.

This clonotype was seen only a few times. The chain has TRBV13 and TRBJ2-5, with TRBD2 identical over 10 bases. The germline CDR1 and CDR2 sequences are PRHDT and FYEKMQ (reference sequence). The CDR3 is 20 amino acids. V lost 5 bases to trimming and J lost 5 bases; unmatched junction nucleotides: 23. The CDR3 nucleotides are TGTGCCAGCAGCGGGGTCCCCAAAGCCCTCATAGCGGGAGGAGGGGAGACCCAGTACTTC. Amino acids: CASSGVPKALIAGGGETQYF. Supplemented by reference TRBV13 and TRBJ2-5, the full variable domain reads AAGVIQSPRHLIKEKRETATLKCYPIPRHDTVYWYQQGPGQDPQFLISFYEKMQSDKGSIPDRFSAQQFSDYHSELNMSSLELGDSALYFCASSGVPKALIAGGGETQYFGPGTRLLVL.

The chain uses TRBV29-1 and TRBJ2-1; D uncertain. V was pared by 6 bases and J by 0 bases, with 9 bases between. The CDR3 is 13 amino acids. The germline CDR1 and CDR2 sequences are SQVTM and ANQGSEA. The CDR3 region is CSVFSSSYNEQFF. The CDR3 DNA is TGCAGCGTCTTTTCTAGCTCCTACAATGAGCAGTTCTTC.

As regards this clonotype: Sequence at one end of the junction differs from germline and may be a read error. The chain is built from TRBV7-9 and TRBJ2-3; 10 bases are a match to TRBD1. This CDR3 is 11 amino acids long. The V gene's germline CDR1 is SEHNR and CDR2 FQNEAQ (reference sequence). The CDR3 nucleotides are TGTGCCAGCAGCCTCGGACAGGGGGAAAGATTT. Protein sequence: CASSLGQGERF.

The chain joins TRBV20-1 to TRBJ1-2; 8 positions agree with TRBD1. Germline loops: CDR1 DFQATT, CDR2 SNEGSKA (reference sequence). The ends lost 4 bases at V and 5 bases at J; junction bases unmatched: 21. This CDR3 is built from 18 residues. The CDR3 DNA follows: TGCAGTGCTACCCCAGTATCCCGGACAGGGCCTCCAGGGTATGGCTACACCTTC. This encodes CSATPVSRTGPPGYGYTF.

Ten or more counts support this clonotype. The V and J genes are TRBV2 and TRBJ2-7; D is unresolved. CDR1 is SNHLY, CDR2 FYNNEI, per germline. The V and J ends lost 5 bases and 5 bases respectively, with 13 bases between them. This CDR3 has 13 amino acids. CDR3 region: CASSRFSGDEQYF. CDR3 bases: TGTGCCAGCAGTAGGTTCAGTGGGGACGAGCAGTACTTC.

V usage is TRBV5-5 and J usage is TRBJ2-1, with D perhaps matching TRBD1 or TRBD2 (5 bases each). V was clipped by 3 bases and J by 3 bases, with 16 bases between them. Germline loops: CDR1 SGHKS, CDR2 YYEKEE (reference sequence). The CDR3 spans 16 residues. The CDR3 DNA reads as TGTGCCAGCAGCTCAACCAGCCCGGGACGCTACAATGAGCAGTTCTTC. Its protein is CASSSTSPGRYNEQFF.

Here the CDR3 DNA reads TGCAGTGCTAGAGGACCCGATGCAGGTCCTGCTACAGGTCCCTATGGCTACACCTTC. It specifies CSARGPDAGPATGPYGYTF. The chain links TRBV20-1 to TRBJ1-2; the D gene is possibly TRBD1 (5 bases). Trimming pared 1 base from V and 4 bases from J, leaving 28 bases between. The germline gives CDR1 DFQATT, CDR2 SNEGSKA (reference sequence). The CDR3 spans 19 residues.

This clonotype showed up just once. The chain has TRBV4-3 and TRBJ2-2, with TRBD2 as a possible D gene (6 bases). This CDR3 comprises 17 residues. V dropped 4 bases and J dropped 6 bases, with 21 bases sitting between them. Germline CDR1 is LGHNA and CDR2 is YSLEER. The CDR3 sequence is CASSPLTNSEGPGELFF. DNA for the CDR3: TGCGCCAGCAGCCCCCTTACCAACTCGGAGGGACCCGGGGAGCTGTTTTTT.